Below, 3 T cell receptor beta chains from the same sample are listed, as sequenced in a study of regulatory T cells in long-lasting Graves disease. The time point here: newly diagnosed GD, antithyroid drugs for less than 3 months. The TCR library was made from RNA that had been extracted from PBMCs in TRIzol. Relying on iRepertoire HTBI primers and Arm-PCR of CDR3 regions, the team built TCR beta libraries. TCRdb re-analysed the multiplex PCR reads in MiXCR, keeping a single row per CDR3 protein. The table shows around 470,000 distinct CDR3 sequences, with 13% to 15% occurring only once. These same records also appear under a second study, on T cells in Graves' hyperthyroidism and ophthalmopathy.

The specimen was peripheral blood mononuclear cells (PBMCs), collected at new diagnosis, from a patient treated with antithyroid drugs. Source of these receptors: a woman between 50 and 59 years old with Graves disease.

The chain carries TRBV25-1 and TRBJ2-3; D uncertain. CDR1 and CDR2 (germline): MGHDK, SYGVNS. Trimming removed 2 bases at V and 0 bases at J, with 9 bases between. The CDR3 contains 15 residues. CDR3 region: CASSELGTSTDTQYF. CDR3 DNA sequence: TGTGCCAGCAGTGAACTGGGAACTAGCACAGATACGCAGTATTTT.

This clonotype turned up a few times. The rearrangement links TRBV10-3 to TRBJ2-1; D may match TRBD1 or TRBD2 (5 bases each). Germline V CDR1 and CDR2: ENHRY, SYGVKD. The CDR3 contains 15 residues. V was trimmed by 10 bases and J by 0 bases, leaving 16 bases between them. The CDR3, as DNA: TGTGCCACCCGGGACGAGGAGCTCTCCTACAATGAGCAGTTCTTC. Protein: CATRDEELSYNEQFF.

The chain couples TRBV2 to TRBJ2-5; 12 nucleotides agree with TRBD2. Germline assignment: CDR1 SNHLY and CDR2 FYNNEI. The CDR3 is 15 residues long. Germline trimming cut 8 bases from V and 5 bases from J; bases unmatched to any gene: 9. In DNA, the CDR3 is TGTGCCAGCGACCCGGGACTAGCGGGCCGGGAGACCCAGTACTTC. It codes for CASDPGLAGRETQYF.